Listed below are T cell receptor beta chains from one sample, sequenced in a study of blood T cell repertoires in COVID-19. Data came from immunoSEQ multiplex PCR; TCRdb stores just in-frame clones and leaves some out. Among a few hundred thousand clones listed, approximately 77% were seen once. Sequenced sample: peripheral blood. These TCRs come from a woman between 18 and 29 years old with acute or convalescent COVID-19. Each CDR3 is given with its conserved first and last residue. The order of the fields is clone size, V gene, J gene, CDR3 protein. Only part of the rows carry a size: once, few, many, or a class if the clone is expanded.

clone size: .; V gene: TRBV25-1; J gene: TRBJ2-7; CDR3 protein: CATSLQGAYEQYF
clone size: .; V gene: TRBV11-2; J gene: TRBJ2-1; CDR3 protein: CASSLHQAGGQFF
clone size: .; V gene: TRBV6-1; J gene: TRBJ1-1; CDR3 protein: CASSEVGGYTEAFF
clone size: .; V gene: TRBV11-2; J gene: TRBJ1-2; CDR3 protein: CASSLEHTGSGYTF
clone size: .; V gene: TRBV20-1; J gene: TRBJ1-1; CDR3 protein: CSAVSEAFF
clone size: .; V gene: TRBV28; J gene: TRBJ2-5; CDR3 protein: CASSLDLRTPLQETQYF
clone size: .; V gene: TRBV6-2/TRBV6-3; J gene: TRBJ2-5; CDR3 protein: CASSFRQQSPQETQYF
clone size: .; V gene: TRBV5-6; J gene: TRBJ2-5; CDR3 protein: CASVRGLGLAKETQYF
clone size: .; V gene: TRBV5-6; J gene: TRBJ2-3; CDR3 protein: CASSLGRYTDTQYF
clone size: .; V gene: TRBV11-2; J gene: TRBJ1-3; CDR3 protein: CASSFHRGTGNTIYF
clone size: .; V gene: TRBV28; J gene: TRBJ1-5; CDR3 protein: CASSLRGQPQHF
clone size: .; V gene: TRBV5-4; J gene: TRBJ1-1; CDR3 protein: CASSLGGDGVAEAFF
clone size: .; V gene: TRBV5-4; J gene: TRBJ2-7; CDR3 protein: CASSRGTYPGQKSYEQYF
clone size: .; V gene: TRBV9; J gene: TRBJ1-3; CDR3 protein: CASSQDRGRPGNTIYF
clone size: .; V gene: TRBV20-1; J gene: TRBJ1-2; CDR3 protein: CSASRGLNYGYTF
clone size: .; V gene: TRBV7-8; J gene: TRBJ1-1; CDR3 protein: CASSLAGAEAFF
clone size: once; V gene: TRBV29-1; J gene: TRBJ1-2; CDR3 protein: CSVEWVQGARGYTF
clone size: .; V gene: TRBV7-8; J gene: TRBJ1-1; CDR3 protein: CASSPRQVTNTEAFF
clone size: .; V gene: TRBV10-3; J gene: TRBJ1-1; CDR3 protein: CAISESQDTYEAFF
clone size: few; V gene: TRBV15; J gene: TRBJ2-7; CDR3 protein: CATSRDGRSYEQYF
clone size: .; V gene: TRBV4-1; J gene: TRBJ2-7; CDR3 protein: CASSQEGGSSYEQYF
clone size: .; V gene: TRBV10-2; J gene: TRBJ1-5; CDR3 protein: CASSEQRNQPQHF
clone size: .; V gene: TRBV6-5; J gene: TRBJ2-7; CDR3 protein: CASSLLAGWYEQYF
clone size: .; V gene: TRBV18; J gene: TRBJ1-2; CDR3 protein: CASSPPRQASYGYTF
clone size: .; V gene: TRBV4-3; J gene: TRBJ1-5; CDR3 protein: CASSQDLDRANSNQPQHF
clone size: .; V gene: TRBV5-1; J gene: TRBJ2-1; CDR3 protein: CASSFLAGTSGRADNEQFF
clone size: once; V gene: TRBV7-9; J gene: TRBJ2-4; CDR3 protein: CASSRGQGAGKNIQYF
clone size: .; V gene: TRBV7-2; J gene: TRBJ2-3; CDR3 protein: CASVLDLTDTQYF
clone size: .; V gene: TRBV4-3; J gene: TRBJ2-7; CDR3 protein: CASSQDRAPYEQYF
clone size: .; V gene: TRBV28; J gene: TRBJ2-1; CDR3 protein: CASRAGSESSYNEQFF
clone size: .; V gene: TRBV27; J gene: TRBJ1-2; CDR3 protein: CASSLGTDYGYTF
clone size: .; V gene: TRBV27; J gene: TRBJ2-3; CDR3 protein: CASSPGQGTDTQYF
clone size: .; V gene: TRBV10-3; J gene: TRBJ2-1; CDR3 protein: CAIRPNGGHNEQFF
clone size: .; V gene: TRBV3-1/TRBV3-2; J gene: TRBJ1-2; CDR3 protein: CASSQAPFGYTF
clone size: .; V gene: TRBV28; J gene: TRBJ1-3; CDR3 protein: CASSLDRGLRGNTIYF
clone size: .; V gene: TRBV9; J gene: TRBJ1-5; CDR3 protein: CASSGRDSNQPQHF
clone size: few; V gene: TRBV7-2; J gene: TRBJ2-1; CDR3 protein: CASSYQGSATGNEQFF
clone size: .; V gene: TRBV30; J gene: TRBJ1-5; CDR3 protein: CAWSVAGGNQPQHF
clone size: few; V gene: TRBV4-1; J gene: TRBJ1-5; CDR3 protein: CASSQEGVGGRQPQHF
clone size: .; V gene: TRBV7-9; J gene: TRBJ2-2; CDR3 protein: CASSLIGQGPAGELFF
clone size: .; V gene: TRBV18; J gene: TRBJ2-7; CDR3 protein: CASSHPVTGVRYEQYF
clone size: few; V gene: TRBV4-3; J gene: TRBJ2-1; CDR3 protein: CASSQDPEGTSPYNEQFF
clone size: few; V gene: TRBV5-4; J gene: TRBJ1-2; CDR3 protein: CASSTSRGKPNYGYTF
clone size: .; V gene: TRBV4-3; J gene: TRBJ2-1; CDR3 protein: CASSQDRSGREFF
clone size: .; V gene: TRBV15; J gene: TRBJ2-4; CDR3 protein: CATSRDSLIQQKNIQYF
clone size: .; V gene: TRBV15; J gene: TRBJ1-2; CDR3 protein: CATSRVYPGQALYGYTF
clone size: .; V gene: TRBV5-5; J gene: TRBJ2-5; CDR3 protein: CASSSSGRAGETQYF